The clone carrying this T cell receptor beta chain appeared many times. The antigen remains unidentified. This sample was included in a study of CD8+CD57+ T cells in acquired aplastic anemia. Before being chosen for sequencing, patients had shown CD8+CD57+ cell expansion by flow cytometry. The patients all had a severe acquired aplastic anemia diagnosis. The germline V and J ends were trimmed by 0 bases and 3 bases, with 8 bases remaining between them. The CDR3 sequence is 14 residues long. CDR1 and CDR2 from the germline V gene are SGHRS and YFSETQ. The study profiled TCR beta VDJ and CDR3 using genomic DNA as template. MiXCR was run by TCRdb on the reads, yielding one entry per CDR3 protein. The sample lists 300,000 or so distinct CDR3 sequences, under 60% occurring once. Study results and limitations: Patients and controls were found to share 25 to 35 CD8+ CDR3 sequences.

The sample comprised sorted CD4+, CD8+, or CD8+CD57+ T cells (not recorded which) from PBMCs. The V call is TRBV5-1, the J call TRBJ2-3, with TRBD2 as a possible D gene (6 bases). The clonotype was recovered from a human donor with aplastic anemia. The CDR3 coding sequence is TGCGCCAGCAGCTTGGGGACTATTACAGATACGCAGTATTTT. Encoded protein: CASSLGTITDTQYF. The full variable domain, completed using reference TRBV5-1 and TRBJ2-3, is KAGVTQTPRYLIKTRGQQVTLSCSPISGHRSVSWYQQTPGQGLQFLFEYFSETQRNKGNFPGRFSGRQFSNSRSEMNVSTLELGDSALYLCASSLGTITDTQYFGPGTRLTVL.